The 8 T cell receptor beta chains presented below share a single source sample, sequenced in a study of blood T cell repertoires in COVID-19. Repertoires were generated with immunoSEQ multiplex PCR, while TCRdb's copy carries only in-frame clones and drops some. The sample shows about 38,000 clones, around 90% of them seen only once. The sequenced sample consisted of peripheral blood. These receptor sequences come from a human donor in a cohort sampled during active COVID-19.

The V and J genes are TRBV11-3 and TRBJ1-4; 9 bases are shared with TRBD1. Germline V gene lookup returns CDR1 SGHNT and CDR2 YENEEA. This CDR3 has 14 amino acids. J was trimmed by 8 bases and V by 10 bases; bases with no gene match: 11. CDR3 loop: CAIPRQGVREKLFF. CDR3 in DNA: TGTGCCATCCCGCGACAGGGGGTAAGAGAAAAACTGTTTTTT.

The chain carries TRBV3-1 (or the pseudogene TRBV3-2) and TRBJ2-1; the D gene is possibly TRBD1 (6 bases). This CDR3 contains 16 residues. Per the germline V gene, CDR1 is LGHDT and CDR2 is YNNKEL (reference sequence). Trimming cost V 5 bases and J 8 bases, with 22 bases left between them. The CDR3 protein is CASSSRTGQGGDEQFF. DNA of the CDR3: TGTGCCAGCAGCTCACGGACGGGACAAGGGGGAGATGAGCAGTTCTTC.

The rearrangement joins TRBV9 to TRBJ1-1; D not certain. CDR1 is SGDLS and CDR2 is YYNGEE in the germline V gene. Trimming took 4 bases from V and 6 from J, leaving 13 bases between them. This CDR3 region has 13 residues. The CDR3 DNA reads TGTGCCAGCAGCTATGATAACAGAGCTGAAGCTTTCTTT. Translated, it gives CASSYDNRAEAFF.

The chain carries TRBV3-1 (or the pseudogene TRBV3-2) and TRBJ2-2; 9 bases fit TRBD2. The germline CDR1 and CDR2 sequences are LGHDT and YNNKEL (reference sequence). The CDR3 has 17 residues. The V and J ends lost 6 bases and 4 bases, in that order; junction bases with no gene match: 12. The CDR3 DNA is TGTGCCAGCAGAACAGGGGAAGCGGGAGGAGTCACCGGGGAGCTGTTTTTT. It specifies CASRTGEAGGVTGELFF.

This rearrangement joins TRBV18 to TRBJ1-1; TRBD1 is a possible D gene (5 bases). The CDR3 consists of 15 residues. Trimming pared 2 bases from V and 3 bases from J, leaving 13 bases between. Germline V gene data show CDR1 as KGHSH and CDR2 as LQKENI. The CDR3 region is CASSPNGREDTEAFF. In DNA form, the CDR3 reads TGTGCCAGCTCACCAAACGGCAGGGAGGACACTGAAGCTTTCTTT. The full variable domain, its missing parts supplied by reference TRBV18 and TRBJ1-1, is NAGVMQNPRHLVRRRGQEARLRCSPMKGHSHVYWYRQLPEEGLKFMVYLQKENIIDESGMPKERFSAEFPKEGPSILRIQQVVRGDSAAYFCASSPNGREDTEAFFGQGTRLTVV.

The rearrangement uses TRBV10-2 and TRBJ2-7; D perhaps matches TRBD2 (7 bases). Trimming shortened V by 4 bases and J by 9 bases, and 16 bases separated the two germline ends. Germline CDR1 and CDR2: WSHSY and SAAADI. The CDR3 is 13 residues long. The CDR3 DNA sequence: TGCGCCAGCAGTGGGTACGCGGGGGCCCCGCAGTACTTC. Amino acids: CASSGYAGAPQYF.

V and J are TRBV5-4 and TRBJ2-3, with a weak D call TRBD1 (6 bases). The CDR3 totals 16 residues. Germline CDR1 is SGHNT and CDR2 is YYREEE (reference sequence). V lost 4 bases to trimming and J lost 2 bases, with 17 bases between them. The DNA for the CDR3 is TGTGCCAGCAGCCTGCCGGCACAGGGTCCCACAGATACGCAGTATTTT. Encoded protein: CASSLPAQGPTDTQYF.

A few counts support this clone. The chain employs TRBV6-6 and TRBJ2-7; 7 positions match TRBD1. The CDR3 consists of 12 residues. With V trimmed by 4 bases and J by 7 bases, 4 bases remained unmatched. Germline V gene sequence: CDR1 MNHNY, CDR2 SVGAGI (reference sequence). DNA of the CDR3: TGTGCCAGCAGTTCCAGGGGGTCGGAGCAGTACTTC. Protein sequence: CASSSRGSEQYF.